This T cell receptor (beta chain) was sequenced during a study of blood T cell repertoires in COVID-19. Study at large: PBMCs, B-cell-depleted T cells, or T cells provided the cDNA or gDNA that made up the material.

As handled by the study authors: Reference gene primer amplification gave estimated nucleated cell counts. Method: immunoSEQ multiplex PCR; TCRdb's copy keeps in-frame clones and lacks some. That table furnishes V, J and clone size, whereas the DNA furnished D and trimming. Altogether 75,000 or so clones are present, 88% being singletons, with the ten largest covering about 6.7%. Germline V gene data show CDR1 as MDHEN and CDR2 as SYDVKM. Trimming stripped 3 bases from V and 4 bases from J, with 9 bases between. The CDR3 totals 13 residues. The chain links TRBV28 to TRBJ1-1; D ambiguous. Material for sequencing was peripheral blood. The clonotype was recovered from a man between 65 and 80 years old with acute or convalescent COVID-19. The CDR3 bases are TGTGCCAGCAGTTTGAGTCCGGGCACTGAAGCTTTCTTT. It is translated as CASSLSPGTEAFF.